A selection of T cell receptor beta chains follows, all from one sample in a study of Graves' ophthalmopathy and Graves' hyperthyroidism. TCRdb passed the multiplex PCR reads through MiXCR, listing each CDR3 protein once. The sample holds approximately 380,000 distinct CDR3 sequences, around 21% seen once. Sequencing was done on a sample of peripheral blood. Receptor source: a woman between 18 and 30 years old with stable Graves' hyperthyroidism. Each CDR3 is given with its conserved first and last residue. D genes are given only for firm matches. For some rows the clone size is stated as once, few or many, or as a class when expanded; others skip it.

v_call	clone_size	d_call	j_call	cdr3_nt	cdr3_aa
TRBV12-3/TRBV12-4	many	.	TRBJ2-2	TGTGCCAGCAGGGAACGGGCTAACACCGGGGAGCTGTTTTTT	CASRERANTGELFF
TRBV7-9	few	.	TRBJ2-5	TGTGCCAGCAGCTTGGGGGGAGACAGGGCGAAGACCCAGTACTTC	CASSLGGDRAKTQYF
TRBV6-1	many	TRBD1	TRBJ1-5	TGTGCCAGCAGTGACCTCGGGACAGGGGGAATATCCCAGCATTTT	CASSDLGTGGISQHF
TRBV6-1	.	TRBD1	TRBJ1-5	TGTGCCAGCAGGTTGACAGGGGTTAGTCAGCCCCAGCATTTT	CASRLTGVSQPQHF
TRBV28	.	.	TRBJ2-2	TGTGCCAGCAGCAAACGGGCGGTACTCACCGGGGAGCTGTTTTTT	CASSKRAVLTGELFF
TRBV11-2	few	TRBD2	TRBJ2-5	TGTGCCAGCAGATCGTCCAGCGGGAGTCAAGAGACCAAGTACTTC	CASRSSSGSQETKYF
TRBV7-9	few	.	TRBJ1-1	TGTGCCAGCAGCCCCTCTAGCGGGGAGAACACTGAAGCTTTCTTT	CASSPSSGENTEAFF
TRBV6-1	few	.	TRBJ2-2	TGTGCCAGTCTCGGGACGGCCAACACCGGGGAGCTGTTTTTT	CASLGTANTGELFF
TRBV12-3/TRBV12-4	many	.	TRBJ1-2	TGTGCCAGCAGTTTTGTACAGGCCTCTTATGGCTACACCTTC	CASSFVQASYGYTF
TRBV30	many	TRBD1	TRBJ2-7	TGTGCCTGGAGTTGGGGACAGGGAAACGAGCAGTACTTC	CAWSWGQGNEQYF
TRBV2	.	.	TRBJ1-1	TGTGCCAGCAATAGGGTGAACACTGAAGCTTTCTTT	CASNRVNTEAFF
TRBV20-1	few	TRBD2	TRBJ2-2	TGCGGGGGCGATAGCGGGAACCCCGGGGAGCTGTTTTTT	CGGDSGNPGELFF
TRBV6-1	.	.	TRBJ1-1	TGTGCCAGCAGGACCCTAGCGGACACTGAAGCTTTCTTT	CASRTLADTEAFF
TRBV12-3/TRBV12-4	many	TRBD1	TRBJ2-7	TGTGCCAGCAGTTACCTCGGGACAGGGAACTCCTACGAGCAGTACTTC	CASSYLGTGNSYEQYF
TRBV6-5	many	.	TRBJ1-1	TGTGCCAGCAGTTACCGTACTTTTGAAACCACTGAAGCTTTCTTT	CASSYRTFETTEAFF
TRBV25-1	many	TRBD1	TRBJ2-7	TGTGCCAGCAGTGTACAGGATGGACAGGGGGGCTACGAGCAGTACTTC	CASSVQDGQGGYEQYF
TRBV30	many	TRBD2	TRBJ2-7	TGTGCCTGGAGGTATAGCGGGAGCTACCACGAGCAGTACTTC	CAWRYSGSYHEQYF
TRBV6-1	many	.	TRBJ2-7	TGTGGCGTCAAATCACAACAGGACTCTTACGAGCAGTACTTC	CGVKSQQDSYEQYF
TRBV5-1	few	TRBD1	TRBJ2-5	TGCGCCAGCAGCTCATCCGGCACAGGGGAAGAGACCCAGTACTTC	CASSSSGTGEETQYF
TRBV2	many	TRBD1	TRBJ1-1	TGTGCCAGCAGAATAGGGTCGACAGGGCTGGCTGAAGCTTTCTTT	CASRIGSTGLAEAFF
TRBV6-5	many	TRBD2	TRBJ2-7	TGTGCCACCCTCCGGAACAAGCGGGAGGGCCGGGATCCCCACGAGCAGTACTTC	CATLRNKREGRDPHEQYF
TRBV28	many	TRBD2	TRBJ2-7	TGTGCCAGCAGCAGCCTAGCGGGAGTTCCCGAGCAGTACTTC	CASSSLAGVPEQYF
TRBV30	many	TRBD1	TRBJ2-7	TGTGCCTGGAGTAAAGGGACAGGGGAATACGAGCAGTACTTC	CAWSKGTGEYEQYF
TRBV6-5	.	.	TRBJ1-5	TGTGCCAGCACTTGGCAGGTCTATCAGCCTCAGCATTTT	CASTWQVYQPQHF
TRBV10-3	many	TRBD1	TRBJ2-5	TGTGCCATCAGTGGGACAGGGGGCGAAGAGACCCAGTACTTC	CAISGTGGEETQYF
TRBV7-2	many	.	TRBJ2-2	TGTGCCAGCAGCATAGGAGGGGCGTTCGGGGAGCTGTTTTTT	CASSIGGAFGELFF